The source of this T cell receptor (beta chain) is a study of graft-versus-host responses after intestinal transplantation. The method was immunoSEQ multiplex PCR; TCRdb's version includes in-frame clones alone and lacks a portion of them. Of 30,000 to 50,000 clones in the sample, 90% to 95% were seen once. On this clone itself: Its target is unknown.

The CDR3 runs to 13 residues. Germline V CDR1 and CDR2: MNHEY, SMNVEV (reference sequence). Trimming removed 6 bases at V and 4 bases at J, with 13 bases between. The material was unstimulated CD8+ T cells sorted from spleen or lymph node cells, obtained before transplant. This sequence joins TRBV27 and TRBJ2-7, with D perhaps TRBD2 (5 bases). The source is a human donor who was the organ donor for an intestinal transplant. The CDR3 sequence: CASSPPGEYEQYF. The CDR3, as DNA: TGTGCCAGCAGCCCCCCCGGGGAATACGAGCAGTACTTC.